At least ten counts were recorded for the clone carrying this T cell receptor (beta chain). RNA transcripts gave rise to amplified TCR beta CDR3 regions. HTBI primers were the set used in a first-round RT-PCR of the TCR CDR3. TCRdb called the multiplex PCR reads again in MiXCR, with one record for every CDR3 protein. The sample has roughly 300,000 distinct CDR3 sequences, approximately 15% seen once. This entry belongs to a study of T cells in Graves' hyperthyroidism and ophthalmopathy. CDR1 is SNHLY and CDR2 is FYNNEI in the germline V gene. The CDR3 covers 13 residues. V was pared by 8 bases and J by 2 bases, with 9 bases between.

The sequence derives from a woman in her twenties or thirties with Graves' hyperthyroidism. This sequence joins TRBV2 and TRBJ2-2; a weak D match, TRBD1 (5 bases). The material sequenced was blood. The CDR3 protein is CASLDTNTGELFF. The CDR3 DNA follows: TGTGCCAGCTTGGACACCAACACCGGGGAGCTGTTTTTT.